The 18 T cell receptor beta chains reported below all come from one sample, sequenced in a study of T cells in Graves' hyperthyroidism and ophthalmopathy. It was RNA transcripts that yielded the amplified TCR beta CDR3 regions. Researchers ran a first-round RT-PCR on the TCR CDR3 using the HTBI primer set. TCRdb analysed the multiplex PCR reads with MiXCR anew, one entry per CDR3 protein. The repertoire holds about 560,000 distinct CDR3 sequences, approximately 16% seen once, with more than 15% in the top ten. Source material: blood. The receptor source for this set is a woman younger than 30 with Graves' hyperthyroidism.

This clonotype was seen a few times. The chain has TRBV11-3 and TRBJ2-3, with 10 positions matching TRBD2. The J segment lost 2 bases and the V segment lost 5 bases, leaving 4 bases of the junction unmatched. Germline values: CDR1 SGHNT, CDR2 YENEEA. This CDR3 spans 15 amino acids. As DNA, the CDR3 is TGTGCCAGCAGCGCTAGCGGGGGAACCACAGATACGCAGTATTTT. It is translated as CASSASGGTTDTQYF. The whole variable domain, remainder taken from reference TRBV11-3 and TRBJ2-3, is EAGVVQSPRYKIIEKKQPVAFWCNPISGHNTLYWYLQNLGQGPELLIRYENEEAVDDSQLPKDRFSAERLKGVDSTLKIQPAELGDSAVYLCASSASGGTTDTQYFGPGTRLTVL.

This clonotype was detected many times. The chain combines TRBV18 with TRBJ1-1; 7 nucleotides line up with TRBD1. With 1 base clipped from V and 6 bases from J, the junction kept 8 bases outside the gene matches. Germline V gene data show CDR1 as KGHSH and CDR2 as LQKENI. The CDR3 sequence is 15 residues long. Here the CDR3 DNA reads TGTGCCAGCTCACCACAGGGACAGAGGATGGCTGAAGCTTTCTTT. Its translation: CASSPQGQRMAEAFF.

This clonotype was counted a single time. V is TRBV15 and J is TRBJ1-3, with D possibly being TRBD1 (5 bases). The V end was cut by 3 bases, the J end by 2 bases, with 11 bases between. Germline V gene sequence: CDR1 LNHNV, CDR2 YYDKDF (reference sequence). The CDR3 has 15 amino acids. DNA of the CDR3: TGTGCCACCAGCAGTGCCTGGGGGGCTGGAAACACCATATATTTT. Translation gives CATSSAWGAGNTIYF.

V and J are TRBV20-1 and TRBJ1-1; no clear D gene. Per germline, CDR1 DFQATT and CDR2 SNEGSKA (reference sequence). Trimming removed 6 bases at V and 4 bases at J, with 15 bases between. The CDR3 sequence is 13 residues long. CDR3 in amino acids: CSAEDAGPTEAFF. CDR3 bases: TGCAGTGCGGAGGATGCCGGGCCCACTGAAGCTTTCTTT.

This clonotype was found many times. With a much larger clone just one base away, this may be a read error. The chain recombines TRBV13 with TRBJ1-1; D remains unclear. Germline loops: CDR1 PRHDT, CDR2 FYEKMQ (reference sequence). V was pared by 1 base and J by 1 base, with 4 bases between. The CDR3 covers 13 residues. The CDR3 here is CASSLEANTEAFF. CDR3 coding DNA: TGTGCCAGCAGCTTAGAGGCGAACACTGAAGCTTTCTTT.

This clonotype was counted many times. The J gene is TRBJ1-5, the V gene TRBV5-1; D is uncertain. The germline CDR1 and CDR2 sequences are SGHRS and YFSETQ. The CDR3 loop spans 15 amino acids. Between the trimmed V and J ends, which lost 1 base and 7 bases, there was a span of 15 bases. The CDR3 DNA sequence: TGCGCCAGCAGCTTGAGCCCCGCTTCGCGGCAGCCCCAGCATTTT. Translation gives CASSLSPASRQPQHF. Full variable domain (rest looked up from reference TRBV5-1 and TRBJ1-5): KAGVTQTPRYLIKTRGQQVTLSCSPISGHRSVSWYQQTPGQGLQFLFEYFSETQRNKGNFPGRFSGRQFSNSRSEMNVSTLELGDSALYLCASSLSPASRQPQHFGDGTRLSIL.

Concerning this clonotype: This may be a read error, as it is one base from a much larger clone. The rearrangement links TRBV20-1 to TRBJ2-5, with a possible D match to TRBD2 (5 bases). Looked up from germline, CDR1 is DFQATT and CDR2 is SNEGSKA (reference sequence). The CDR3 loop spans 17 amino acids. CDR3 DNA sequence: TGCAGTGCTAGAGAGATGTACCCTCGTGGGAGTGAGGAGACCCGGTACTTC. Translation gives CSAREMYPRGSEETRYF.

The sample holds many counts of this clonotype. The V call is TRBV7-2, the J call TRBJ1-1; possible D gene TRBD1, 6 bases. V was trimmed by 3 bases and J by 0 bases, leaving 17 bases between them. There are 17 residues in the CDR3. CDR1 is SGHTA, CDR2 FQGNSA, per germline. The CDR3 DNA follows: TGTGCCAGCAGCTTTGGGGGGGGCGGCTTCATGAACACTGAAGCTTTCTTT. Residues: CASSFGGGGFMNTEAFF.

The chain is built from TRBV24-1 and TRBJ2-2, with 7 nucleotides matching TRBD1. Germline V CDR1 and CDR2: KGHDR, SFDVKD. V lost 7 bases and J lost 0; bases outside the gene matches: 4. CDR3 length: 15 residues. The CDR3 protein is CATRPGQTNTGELFF. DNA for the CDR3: TGTGCCACCAGGCCGGGACAGACGAACACCGGGGAGCTGTTTTTT.

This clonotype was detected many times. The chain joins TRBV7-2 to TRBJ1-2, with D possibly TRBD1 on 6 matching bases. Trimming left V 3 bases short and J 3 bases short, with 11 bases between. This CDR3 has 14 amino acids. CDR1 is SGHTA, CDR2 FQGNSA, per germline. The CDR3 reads CASSFMGADYGYTF. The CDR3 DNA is TGTGCCAGCAGCTTCATGGGGGCGGACTATGGCTACACCTTC.

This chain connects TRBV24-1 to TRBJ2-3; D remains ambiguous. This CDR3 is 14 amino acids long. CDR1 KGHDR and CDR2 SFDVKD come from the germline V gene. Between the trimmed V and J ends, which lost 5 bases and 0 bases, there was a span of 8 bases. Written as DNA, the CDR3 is TGTGCCACCAGTGGGAGCCCCAGCACAGATACGCAGTATTTT. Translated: CATSGSPSTDTQYF.

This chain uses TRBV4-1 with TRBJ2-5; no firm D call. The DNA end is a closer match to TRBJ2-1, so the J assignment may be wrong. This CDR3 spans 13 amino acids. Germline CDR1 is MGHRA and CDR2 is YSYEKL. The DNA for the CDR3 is TGCGCCAGCAGCCAAGAGAACGCACAGACCCAGTTCTTC. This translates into CASSQENAQTQFF.

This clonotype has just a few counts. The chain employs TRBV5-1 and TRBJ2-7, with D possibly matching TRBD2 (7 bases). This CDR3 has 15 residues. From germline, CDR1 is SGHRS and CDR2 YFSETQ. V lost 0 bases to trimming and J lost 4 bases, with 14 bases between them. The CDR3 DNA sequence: TGCGCCAGCAGCTTGGATGGGGGGGCGCAGTACGAGCAGTACTTC. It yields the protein CASSLDGGAQYEQYF.

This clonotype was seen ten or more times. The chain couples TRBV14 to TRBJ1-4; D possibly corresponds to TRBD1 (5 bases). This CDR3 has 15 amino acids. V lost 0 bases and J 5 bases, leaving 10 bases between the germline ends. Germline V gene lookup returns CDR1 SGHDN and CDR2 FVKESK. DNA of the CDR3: TGTGCCAGCAGCCAAGACCGACAGAGCAATGAAAAACTGTTTTTT. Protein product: CASSQDRQSNEKLFF.

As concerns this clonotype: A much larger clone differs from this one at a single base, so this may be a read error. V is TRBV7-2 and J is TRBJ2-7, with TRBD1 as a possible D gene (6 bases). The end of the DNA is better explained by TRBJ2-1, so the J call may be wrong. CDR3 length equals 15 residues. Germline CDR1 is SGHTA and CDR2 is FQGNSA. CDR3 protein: CASSVDRLPPYEQFF. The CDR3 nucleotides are TGTGCCAGCAGCGTCGACAGGCTCCCACCCTACGAGCAGTTCTTC.

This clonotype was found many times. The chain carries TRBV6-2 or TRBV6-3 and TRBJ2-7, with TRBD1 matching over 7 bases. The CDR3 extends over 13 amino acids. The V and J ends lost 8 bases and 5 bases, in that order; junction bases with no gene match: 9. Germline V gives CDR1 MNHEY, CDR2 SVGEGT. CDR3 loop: CASGQGVRDEQYF. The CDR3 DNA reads TGTGCCAGCGGGCAGGGGGTACGCGACGAGCAGTACTTC.

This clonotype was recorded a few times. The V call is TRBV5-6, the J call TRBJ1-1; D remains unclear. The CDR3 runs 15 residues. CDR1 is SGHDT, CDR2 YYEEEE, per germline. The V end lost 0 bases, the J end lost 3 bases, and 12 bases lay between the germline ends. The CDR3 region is CASSLEGDSYTEAFF. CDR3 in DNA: TGTGCCAGCAGCTTGGAAGGTGATTCCTACACTGAAGCTTTCTTT. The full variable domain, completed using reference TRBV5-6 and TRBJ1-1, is DAGVTQSPTHLIKTRGQQVTLRCSPKSGHDTVSWYQQALGQGPQFIFQYYEEEERQRGNFPDRFSGHQFPNYSSELNVNALLLGDSALYLCASSLEGDSYTEAFFGQGTRLTVV.

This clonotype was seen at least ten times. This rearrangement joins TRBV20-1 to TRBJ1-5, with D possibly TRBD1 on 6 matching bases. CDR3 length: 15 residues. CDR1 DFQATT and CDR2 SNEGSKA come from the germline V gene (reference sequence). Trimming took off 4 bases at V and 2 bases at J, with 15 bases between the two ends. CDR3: CSAKHLRGRNQPQHF. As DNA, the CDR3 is TGCAGTGCTAAACACCTCAGGGGACGCAATCAGCCCCAGCATTTT.